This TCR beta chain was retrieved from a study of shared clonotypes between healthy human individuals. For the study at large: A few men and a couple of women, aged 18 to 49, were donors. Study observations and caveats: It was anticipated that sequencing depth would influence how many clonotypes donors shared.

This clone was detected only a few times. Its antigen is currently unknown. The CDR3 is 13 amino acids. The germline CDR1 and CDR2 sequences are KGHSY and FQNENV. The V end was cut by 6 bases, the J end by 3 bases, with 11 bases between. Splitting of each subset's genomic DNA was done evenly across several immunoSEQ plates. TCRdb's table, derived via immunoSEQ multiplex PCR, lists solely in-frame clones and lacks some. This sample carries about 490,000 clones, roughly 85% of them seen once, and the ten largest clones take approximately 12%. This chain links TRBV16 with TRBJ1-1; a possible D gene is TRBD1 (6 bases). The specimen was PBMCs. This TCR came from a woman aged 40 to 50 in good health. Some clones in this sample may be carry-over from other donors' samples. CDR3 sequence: CASSPYRDTEAFF. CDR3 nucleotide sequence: TGTGCCAGCAGTCCCTACAGGGACACTGAAGCTTTCTTT.